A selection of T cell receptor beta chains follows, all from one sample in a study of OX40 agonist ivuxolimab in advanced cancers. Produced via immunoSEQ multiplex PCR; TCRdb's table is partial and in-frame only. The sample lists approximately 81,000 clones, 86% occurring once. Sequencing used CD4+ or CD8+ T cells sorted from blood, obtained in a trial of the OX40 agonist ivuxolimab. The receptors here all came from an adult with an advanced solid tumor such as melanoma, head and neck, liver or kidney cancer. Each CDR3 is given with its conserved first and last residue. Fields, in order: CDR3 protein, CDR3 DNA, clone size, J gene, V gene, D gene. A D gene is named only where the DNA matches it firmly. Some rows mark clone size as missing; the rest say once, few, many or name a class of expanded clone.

CDR3aa: CASSLDRLAGDAQYF
CDR3nt: TGTGCCAGCAGCTTAGATAGACTAGCGGGGGATGCGCAGTATTTT
abundance: NA
j_gene: TRBJ2-3
v_gene: TRBV7-9
d_gene: TRBD2

CDR3aa: CASSQVASGGPGNIQYF
CDR3nt: TGTGCCAGCAGCCAAGTCGCTAGCGGGGGGCCGGGGAACATTCAGTACTTC
abundance: NA
j_gene: TRBJ2-4
v_gene: TRBV4-2
d_gene: TRBD2

CDR3aa: CASSVTGGFDTQYF
CDR3nt: TGTGCCAGCAGTGTGACAGGGGGGTTCGATACGCAGTATTTT
abundance: NA
j_gene: TRBJ2-3
v_gene: TRBV2
d_gene: TRBD1

CDR3aa: CASSENSVQETQYF
CDR3nt: TGTGCCAGCAGTGAAAACAGCGTACAAGAGACCCAGTACTTC
abundance: NA
j_gene: TRBJ2-5
v_gene: TRBV2
d_gene: NA

CDR3aa: CASSFGLFSYNEQFF
CDR3nt: TGTGCCAGCAGCTTTGGCCTATTCTCCTACAATGAGCAGTTCTTC
abundance: NA
j_gene: TRBJ2-1
v_gene: TRBV5-6
d_gene: NA

CDR3aa: CASSNRDRVIEQFF
CDR3nt: TGTGCCAGCAGCAACCGGGACAGGGTCATTGAGCAGTTCTTC
abundance: NA
j_gene: TRBJ2-1
v_gene: TRBV5-6
d_gene: TRBD1

CDR3aa: CASSFRLGDNEQFF
CDR3nt: TGTGCCAGCAGCTTTCGACTGGGCGACAATGAGCAGTTCTTC
abundance: NA
j_gene: TRBJ2-1
v_gene: TRBV11-2
d_gene: NA

CDR3aa: CASMRATGDQPQHF
CDR3nt: TGTGCCAGCATGAGAGCCACAGGTGACCAGCCCCAGCATTTT
abundance: NA
j_gene: TRBJ1-5
v_gene: TRBV6-6
d_gene: NA

CDR3aa: CASSFGASTDTQYF
CDR3nt: TGTGCCAGCAGCTTCGGGGCCAGCACAGATACGCAGTATTTT
abundance: NA
j_gene: TRBJ2-3
v_gene: TRBV11-2
d_gene: NA

CDR3aa: CASSLLGYTEAFF
CDR3nt: TGTGCCAGCAGCTTATTGGGGTACACTGAAGCTTTCTTT
abundance: NA
j_gene: TRBJ1-1
v_gene: TRBV11-2
d_gene: NA

CDR3aa: CASSQDPRESQPQHF
CDR3nt: TGCGCCAGCAGCCAAGATCCCAGGGAAAGTCAGCCCCAGCATTTT
abundance: NA
j_gene: TRBJ1-5
v_gene: TRBV4-1
d_gene: NA

CDR3aa: CASRPQDRGYGYTF
CDR3nt: TGTGCCAGTAGACCCCAAGACAGGGGATATGGCTACACCTTC
abundance: NA
j_gene: TRBJ1-2
v_gene: TRBV19
d_gene: TRBD1

CDR3aa: CASNRFDSYEQYF
CDR3nt: TGTGCCAGCAATCGGTTCGACTCCTACGAGCAGTACTTC
abundance: once
j_gene: TRBJ2-7
v_gene: TRBV11-2
d_gene: NA

CDR3aa: CASGLQGRQDTQYF
CDR3nt: TGTGCTAGTGGTTTACAGGGGCGACAAGATACGCAGTATTTT
abundance: NA
j_gene: TRBJ2-3
v_gene: TRBV12-5
d_gene: TRBD1

CDR3aa: CASSERGQGASYEQYF
CDR3nt: TGTGCCAGCAGTGAGAGAGGACAGGGGGCTTCCTACGAGCAGTACTTC
abundance: NA
j_gene: TRBJ2-7
v_gene: TRBV6-1
d_gene: TRBD1

CDR3aa: CASSLEHHSGNTIYF
CDR3nt: TGTGCCAGCAGTCTCGAACACCACTCTGGAAACACCATATATTTT
abundance: NA
j_gene: TRBJ1-3
v_gene: TRBV6-5
d_gene: NA

CDR3aa: CASSQTIMSGNTIYF
CDR3nt: TGTGCCAGCAGCCAAACAATTATGAGTGGAAACACCATATATTTT
abundance: NA
j_gene: TRBJ1-3
v_gene: TRBV4-2
d_gene: NA

CDR3aa: CASREPGQGPSGANVLTF
CDR3nt: TGTGCCAGCAGGGAACCGGGACAGGGCCCCTCTGGGGCCAACGTCCTGACTTTC
abundance: NA
j_gene: TRBJ2-6
v_gene: TRBV6-1
d_gene: TRBD1

CDR3aa: CASSFRVLPIYEQYF
CDR3nt: TGTGCCAGCAGCTTCCGGGTCTTGCCCATCTACGAGCAGTACTTC
abundance: NA
j_gene: TRBJ2-7
v_gene: TRBV5-5
d_gene: NA

CDR3aa: CASSIAGGDNEQFF
CDR3nt: TGTGCCAGTAGTATAGCAGGGGGCGATAATGAGCAGTTCTTC
abundance: NA
j_gene: TRBJ2-1
v_gene: TRBV19
d_gene: TRBD1

CDR3aa: CASSSLASTDTQYF
CDR3nt: TGTGCCAGCAGCTCCCTAGCGAGCACAGATACGCAGTATTTT
abundance: NA
j_gene: TRBJ2-3
v_gene: TRBV7-2
d_gene: NA

CDR3aa: CASSAGGEQYF
CDR3nt: TGTGCCAGTAGCGCCGGTGGGGAGCAGTACTTC
abundance: NA
j_gene: TRBJ2-7
v_gene: TRBV19
d_gene: NA

CDR3aa: CASSIWTSSDTQYF
CDR3nt: TGTGCCAGTAGTATCTGGACTAGTTCAGATACGCAGTATTTT
abundance: NA
j_gene: TRBJ2-3
v_gene: TRBV19
d_gene: TRBD2

CDR3aa: CASSLEGTGGSYEQYF
CDR3nt: TGCGCCAGCAGCTTGGAGGGGACAGGGGGTTCCTACGAGCAGTACTTC
abundance: NA
j_gene: TRBJ2-7
v_gene: TRBV5-1
d_gene: TRBD1

CDR3aa: CASSEPQGWAYNEQFF
CDR3nt: TGTGCCAGCAGCGAACCCCAGGGGTGGGCATACAATGAGCAGTTCTTC
abundance: NA
j_gene: TRBJ2-1
v_gene: TRBV2
d_gene: NA

CDR3aa: CASRTRGRENTGELFF
CDR3nt: TGTGCCAGCAGGACTAGGGGGCGGGAGAACACCGGGGAGCTGTTTTTT
abundance: NA
j_gene: TRBJ2-2
v_gene: TRBV27
d_gene: NA

CDR3aa: CASRAGLAYGYTF
CDR3nt: TGTGCCAGCAGAGCTGGGCTAGCCTATGGCTACACCTTC
abundance: NA
j_gene: TRBJ1-2
v_gene: TRBV27
d_gene: NA

CDR3aa: CASTALGGGVRDTQYF
CDR3nt: TGTGCCAGCACCGCCCTTGGTGGGGGGGTTAGGGATACGCAGTATTTT
abundance: once
j_gene: TRBJ2-3
v_gene: TRBV5-4
d_gene: TRBD2

CDR3aa: CASSPLREVTEAFF
CDR3nt: TGTGCCAGCAGCCCACTCAGGGAGGTCACTGAAGCTTTCTTT
abundance: few
j_gene: TRBJ1-1
v_gene: TRBV2
d_gene: NA

CDR3aa: CASRGGGNTGELFF
CDR3nt: TGCGCCAGCAGGGGTGGAGGGAACACCGGGGAGCTGTTTTTT
abundance: once
j_gene: TRBJ2-2
v_gene: TRBV10-2
d_gene: NA

CDR3aa: CASSPGRPENEKLFF
CDR3nt: TGTGCCAGCTCCCCCGGACGGCCTGAGAATGAAAAACTGTTTTTT
abundance: NA
j_gene: TRBJ1-4
v_gene: TRBV18
d_gene: NA

CDR3aa: CAISDKTSGNHEQYF
CDR3nt: TGTGCCATCAGTGACAAGACTAGCGGGAATCACGAGCAGTACTTC
abundance: NA
j_gene: TRBJ2-7
v_gene: TRBV10-3
d_gene: TRBD2

CDR3aa: CASSVVGGLETQYF
CDR3nt: TGTGCCAGCAGCGTAGTGGGGGGCTTAGAGACCCAGTACTTC
abundance: NA
j_gene: TRBJ2-5
v_gene: TRBV9
d_gene: NA

CDR3aa: CASSLLIYEQYF
CDR3nt: TGTGCCAGCAGCCTCCTGATCTACGAGCAGTACTTC
abundance: NA
j_gene: TRBJ2-7
v_gene: TRBV2
d_gene: NA

CDR3aa: CASSPTSGGETQYF
CDR3nt: TGTGCCAGCAGCCCGACTAGCGGGGGGGAGACCCAGTACTTC
abundance: NA
j_gene: TRBJ2-5
v_gene: TRBV6-1
d_gene: TRBD2

CDR3aa: CASSRSILSSYEQYF
CDR3nt: TGTGCCAGCAGTCGGTCTATACTCAGCTCCTACGAGCAGTACTTC
abundance: NA
j_gene: TRBJ2-7
v_gene: TRBV6-5
d_gene: NA

CDR3aa: CASKLAGGYNEQFF
CDR3nt: TGTGCCAGCAAACTAGCGGGAGGGTACAATGAGCAGTTCTTC
abundance: once
j_gene: TRBJ2-1
v_gene: TRBV27
d_gene: TRBD2

CDR3aa: CASSVGPSGVEETQYF
CDR3nt: TGTGCCAGCAGCGTAGGCCCTAGCGGGGTTGAAGAGACCCAGTACTTC
abundance: NA
j_gene: TRBJ2-5
v_gene: TRBV9
d_gene: TRBD2

CDR3aa: CASRRQGGEKLFF
CDR3nt: TGTGCCAGCAGACGACAGGGAGGGGAAAAACTGTTTTTT
abundance: NA
j_gene: TRBJ1-4
v_gene: TRBV6-1
d_gene: TRBD1

CDR3aa: CASTQTVATEAFF
CDR3nt: TGTGCCAGCACCCAGACAGTCGCCACTGAAGCTTTCTTT
abundance: NA
j_gene: TRBJ1-1
v_gene: TRBV6-6
d_gene: NA

CDR3aa: CASREGPTYEQYF
CDR3nt: TGTGCCAGCAGGGAAGGACCGACGTACGAGCAGTACTTC
abundance: NA
j_gene: TRBJ2-7
v_gene: TRBV7-2
d_gene: NA

CDR3aa: CAWRGTALYF
CDR3nt: TGTGCCTGGAGGGGGACTGCTCTGTACTTC
abundance: NA
j_gene: TRBJ2-7
v_gene: TRBV30
d_gene: NA

CDR3aa: CASSRQGTEAFF
CDR3nt: TGTGCCAGCAGTAGACAGGGGACTGAAGCTTTCTTT
abundance: NA
j_gene: TRBJ1-1
v_gene: TRBV6-1
d_gene: TRBD1

CDR3aa: CATSRDRAGETQYF
CDR3nt: TGTGCCACCAGCAGAGATCGCGCGGGGGAGACCCAGTACTTC
abundance: NA
j_gene: TRBJ2-5
v_gene: TRBV15
d_gene: NA

CDR3aa: CASSRGQGVDTQYF
CDR3nt: TGTGCCAGCAGCCGCGGACAGGGGGTAGATACGCAGTATTTT
abundance: NA
j_gene: TRBJ2-3
v_gene: TRBV6-6
d_gene: TRBD1

CDR3aa: CASSSNENTGELFF
CDR3nt: TGCGCCAGCAGCTCTAACGAGAACACCGGGGAGCTGTTTTTT
abundance: NA
j_gene: TRBJ2-2
v_gene: TRBV5-1
d_gene: NA

CDR3aa: CASSLQGFQNTEAFF
CDR3nt: TGTGCCAGCAGCTTACAGGGGTTTCAGAACACTGAAGCTTTCTTT
abundance: NA
j_gene: TRBJ1-1
v_gene: TRBV7-3
d_gene: NA

CDR3aa: CASSSFRTATNEKLFF
CDR3nt: TGTGCCAGCAGCTCATTTCGGACTGCAACTAATGAAAAACTGTTTTTT
abundance: NA
j_gene: TRBJ1-4
v_gene: TRBV5-6
d_gene: NA

CDR3aa: CASSLQAGGHTEAFF
CDR3nt: TGTGCCAGCAGCTTACAGGCAGGGGGGCACACTGAAGCTTTCTTT
abundance: NA
j_gene: TRBJ1-1
v_gene: TRBV7-2
d_gene: TRBD1

CDR3aa: CASSAGQTESQPQHF
CDR3nt: TGTGCCAGCAGCGCTGGACAGACAGAGAGTCAGCCCCAGCATTTT
abundance: NA
j_gene: TRBJ1-5
v_gene: TRBV9
d_gene: NA

CDR3aa: CASSGESQYF
CDR3nt: TGTGCCAGCAGCGGAGAGAGCCAGTACTTC
abundance: NA
j_gene: TRBJ2-5
v_gene: TRBV7-9
d_gene: NA

CDR3aa: CATSRDPASGYEQYF
CDR3nt: TGTGCCACCAGCAGAGATCCCGCCTCGGGCTACGAGCAGTACTTC
abundance: NA
j_gene: TRBJ2-7
v_gene: TRBV15
d_gene: NA

CDR3aa: CASSPFRPAEQYF
CDR3nt: TGTGCCAGCAGCCCATTTCGTCCAGCCGAGCAGTACTTC
abundance: NA
j_gene: TRBJ2-7
v_gene: TRBV11-2
d_gene: NA

CDR3aa: CASSLGRTGNLQETQYF
CDR3nt: TGTGCCAGCAGTTTAGGCCGGACAGGGAATCTCCAAGAGACCCAGTACTTC
abundance: NA
j_gene: TRBJ2-5
v_gene: TRBV28
d_gene: TRBD1

CDR3aa: CSVEDWRGQETQYF
CDR3nt: TGCAGCGTTGAAGATTGGCGGGGGCAAGAGACCCAGTACTTC
abundance: NA
j_gene: TRBJ2-5
v_gene: TRBV29-1
d_gene: TRBD2

CDR3aa: CASSYSYRVSGNTIYF
CDR3nt: TGTGCCAGCAGTTACTCGTACAGGGTGTCTGGAAACACCATATATTTT
abundance: NA
j_gene: TRBJ1-3
v_gene: TRBV6-6
d_gene: NA

CDR3aa: CASSESLSGNTIYF
CDR3nt: TGTGCCAGCAGTGAAAGTCTCTCTGGAAACACCATATATTTT
abundance: few
j_gene: TRBJ1-3
v_gene: TRBV2
d_gene: NA

CDR3aa: CASSQDLPGTGELFF
CDR3nt: TGTGCCAGCAGCCAAGATCTGCCAGGGACCGGGGAGCTGTTTTTT
abundance: NA
j_gene: TRBJ2-2
v_gene: TRBV4-2
d_gene: NA

CDR3aa: CASSMYPLTDTQYF
CDR3nt: TGTGCCAGTAGTATGTACCCACTCACAGATACGCAGTATTTT
abundance: once
j_gene: TRBJ2-3
v_gene: TRBV19
d_gene: NA

CDR3aa: CASSRDGRQETQYF
CDR3nt: TGTGCCAGCAGCAGGGACGGCCGACAAGAGACCCAGTACTTC
abundance: NA
j_gene: TRBJ2-5
v_gene: TRBV5-8
d_gene: NA